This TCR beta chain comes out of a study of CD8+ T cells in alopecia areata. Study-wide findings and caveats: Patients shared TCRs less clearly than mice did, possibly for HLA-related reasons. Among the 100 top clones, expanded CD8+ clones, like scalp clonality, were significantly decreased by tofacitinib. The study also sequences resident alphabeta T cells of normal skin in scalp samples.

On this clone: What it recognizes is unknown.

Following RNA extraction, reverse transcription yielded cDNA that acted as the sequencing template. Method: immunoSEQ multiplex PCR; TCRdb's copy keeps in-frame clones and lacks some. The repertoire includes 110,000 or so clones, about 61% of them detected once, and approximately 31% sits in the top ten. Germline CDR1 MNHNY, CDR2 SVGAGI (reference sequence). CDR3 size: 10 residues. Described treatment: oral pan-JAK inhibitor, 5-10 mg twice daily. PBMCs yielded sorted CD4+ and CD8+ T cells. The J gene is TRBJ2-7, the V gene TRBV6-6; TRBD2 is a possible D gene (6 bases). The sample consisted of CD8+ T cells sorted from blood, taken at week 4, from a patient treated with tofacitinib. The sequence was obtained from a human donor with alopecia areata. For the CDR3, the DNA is TGTGCGGCGGGACCTCACGAGCAGTACTTC. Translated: CAAGPHEQYF.